Following are 3 T cell receptor beta chains from one sample sequenced in a study of T cells in Graves' hyperthyroidism and ophthalmopathy. RNA transcripts were the template for amplifying TCR beta CDR3 regions. HTBI primers were used for first-round RT-PCR of the TCR CDR3. MiXCR, applied by TCRdb to the multiplex PCR reads, yields one record per CDR3 protein. The sample carries about 360,000 distinct CDR3 sequences, 15% to 18% recorded once. The sample comprised blood. These receptors were obtained from a young woman with Graves' hyperthyroidism that later progressed to Graves' ophthalmopathy.

In its sample, this clonotype was seen many times. The rearrangement uses TRBV7-2 and TRBJ2-1; 10 nucleotides match TRBD2. The V segment lost 5 bases and the J segment 0 bases; nucleotides outside the gene matches: 19. The length of the CDR3 is 21 residues. The germline V gene encodes CDR1 SGHTA and CDR2 FQGNSA. This chain's CDR3 is CASSPQGLAGDPYLSYNEQFF. The CDR3 DNA reads as TGTGCCAGCAGCCCCCAGGGGCTAGCGGGAGACCCTTACCTCTCCTACAATGAGCAGTTCTTC.

The table lists this clonotype with many counts. The chain's CDR3 is CASSESGSRSTDTQYF. As DNA, the CDR3 is TGTGCCAGCAGTGAAAGCGGGAGTCGGAGCACAGATACGCAGTATTTT. This sequence joins TRBV2 and TRBJ2-3, with 8 positions matching TRBD2. The CDR3 has 16 amino acids. J lost 0 bases, V lost 2 bases, and 4 bases had no gene match. Germline values: CDR1 SNHLY, CDR2 FYNNEI.

This clonotype has at least ten counts. The V call is TRBV20-1, the J call TRBJ2-7; 7 bases are shared with TRBD2. Germline CDR1 is DFQATT and CDR2 is SNEGSKA (reference sequence). V shed 2 bases, J shed 4 bases, and the junction held 14 bases outside the gene matches. The CDR3 consists of 16 residues. CDR3 DNA: TGCAGTGCTAGAAGTGGGCCGACCTTCGGGGGGTACGAGCAGTACTTC. Protein product: CSARSGPTFGGYEQYF.